Described below is a single T cell receptor beta chain sequence and its context. This clonotype was observed a few times. Its antigen remains undetermined. No qualities accompany the bases; no much larger clone lies one base away. The sample belongs to a study of T-cell memory formation after mild COVID-19 (dated by TCRdb to the early 2020s). General notes on the study: TCR sequence clusters from the two donors were found to be largely donor specific. Longitudinal TCRalpha and TCRbeta repertoire sequencing tracked T-cell clones expanding and contracting after mild COVID-19 in two donors. Two young, previously healthy adult volunteers, one female and one male, were included in the cohort.

CDR1 WNHNN and CDR2 SYGVQD are derived from the germline V gene (reference sequence). From its cysteine to its phenylalanine, the CDR3 spans 12 amino acids. Of the read, only the CDR3 DNA is kept; its 36 bases are in frame from base 1. Trimming takes 2 bases from V and 9 bases from J, and the germline ends sit 9 bases apart. Overall results and qualifications from the work: Only a couple of mild cases were covered by the study, and larger cohorts that include severe cases with pre-infection samples were considered necessary. Contracting CD4+ clones were found mainly in CM and EM memory subsets, while CD8+ clones were enriched in EMRA. Some responding clones were detected in pre-infection memory, which suggested that pre-existing cross-reactive memory T cells had joined the SARS-CoV-2 response. Clones that contracted from day 15 to 85 showed balanced CD4/CD8 phenotypes, whereas a second wave of clones that expanded from day 15 to 37 leaned towards CD4+. Whether the second-wave clones peaking on day 37 were SARS-CoV-2 specific was not confirmed.

PBMCs were isolated by Ficoll-Paque density gradient centrifugation. The instrument given in TCRdb is Illumina NovaSeq 6000. cDNA libraries for TCRalpha and TCRbeta were prepared by 5'RACE using constant-segment primers, with sample barcodes and unique molecular identifiers added. RNA was extracted from every sample with Trizol reagent. Libraries were amplified in two PCR steps, with a second sample barcode and Illumina TruSeq adapters added in the second step. Libraries were sequenced on an Illumina NovaSeq with 2 x 150 bp paired-end reads. In the original analysis: The reads were demultiplexed and collapsed into UMI-guided consensus sequences using migec v1.2.7. Using mixcr v2.1.11, UMI consensuses were aligned to TRA and TRB V and J templates and then assembled into clonotypes. Clonotypes were classified as expanded or contracted when called significant by both edgeR and NoisET, with noise models trained on biological replicates. edgeR calls used a false discovery rate-adjusted p below 0.01 and a log2 fold-change threshold of 1. PCA with hierarchical clustering of max-normalized trajectories of the 1000 most abundant clonotypes was used as exploratory dynamics analysis. The CD4 or CD8 phenotype of responding clones was assigned using the separately sequenced CD4+ and CD8+ repertoires. The public reads were quality trimmed at Q25 with fastp and then assembled into clones with MiXCR by TCRdb, keeping productive beta chains. CDR3 protein duplicates are merged, each entry listing the most common genes and DNA. The V and J calls, along with clone size, are taken from TCRdb and not from the paper's own processing. The sample table contains around 340,000 distinct CDR3 sequences; only one count was recorded for roughly 15% of them. The ten largest clones take up roughly 20% of the sample.

The sample taken for sequencing was PBMCs or a T cell subset sorted from them (not recorded which). The sequence was collected from a man between 18 and 35 years old who had mild COVID-19 (a few samples of this study predate the infection). The sample titles of this study are shuffled in the database, so cell type and time point are left out; the donor was told from shared clones. Recombination connected TRBV10-1 to TRBJ2-3; TRBD2 is possibly the D segment (5 matching bases). The CDR3 protein sequence reads: CASSEGTRTQYF. The bases read TGCGCCAGCAGTGAGGGTACTAGGACGCAGTATTTT.